This T cell receptor (beta chain) appears in the sequencing data of a study of blood T cells in healthy people across ages. The CDR3 length is 15 residues. Trimming at V came to 8 bases and at J to 8 bases, leaving 13 bases not matched to a gene. Germline CDR1 reads SNHLY; CDR2 reads FYNNEI. Alongside a J-beta primer mix, a sample-barcoded 5' primer served in a second PCR lasting about 7 to 11 cycles. In TCRdb, the 5' RACE reads were re-called with MiXCR into one record per CDR3 protein. Here the sample spans about 1 million distinct CDR3 sequences, less than 25% being singletons. This sample was shared with a second study, whose subject was T cells of mothers and their children.

The source of this sequence is a girl aged 2 to 10 in good health. Sequenced sample: blood. The chain links TRBV2 to TRBJ2-2; 8 nucleotides align to TRBD2. The CDR3 spells CASRPGLASLGELFF. The DNA of the CDR3 is TGTGCCAGCCGCCCAGGACTAGCCTCTCTGGGGGAGCTGTTTTTT.